This T cell receptor (beta chain) was sequenced in a study of T cell responses to AZD1222 COVID-19 vaccine. The V gene's germline CDR1 is MNHEY and CDR2 SVGEGT. Trimming shortened V by 0 bases and J by 0 bases, and 15 bases separated the two germline ends. The CDR3 loop spans 18 amino acids. Of note for this clone: Its antigen is still unknown.

Libraries were prepared by immunoSEQ multiplex PCR; TCRdb keeps only in-frame clonotypes and omits some of them. The profile covers 60,000 to 85,000 clones, with less than 85% appearing a single time and around 21% taken by the ten largest. General observations from the study: White British people made up most donors, females outnumbered males, and clonal diversity was possibly underestimated. Recipients of AZD1222 seropositive at baseline numbered only five or six. CD4 TCRs associated with vaccination spanned spike, dominating at 160-218 and 743-854. Of spike-specific TCRs, nearly half reportedly target regions left unmutated in variants.

The sequence was collected from an adult in good health. Sequencing was performed on peripheral blood, taken on day 0 of AZD1222 vaccination. The gene calls are TRBV6-2 or TRBV6-3 and TRBJ2-1, with no clear D. The CDR3 spells CASSYSGGTSLSYNEQFF. The DNA of the CDR3 is TGTGCCAGCAGTTACTCGGGCGGAACCTCCCTCTCCTACAATGAGCAGTTCTTC.